This T cell receptor beta chain was retrieved from a study of T cell responses to AZD1222 COVID-19 vaccine. This clone was detected a few times. Its specificity is unknown. Trimming at V came to 7 bases and at J to 4 bases, leaving 10 bases not matched to a gene. The CDR3 is 15 residues long. Germline values: CDR1 LNHDA, CDR2 SQIVND (reference sequence). Study-wide findings and caveats: Across spike, vaccine-associated CD4 TCRs were found, dominant at 160-218 and 743-854.

Generated by immunoSEQ multiplex PCR, the TCRdb table keeps only in-frame clones and is missing some. This sample yields 240,000 or so clones, of which more than 80% are seen a single time; less than 0.65% belongs to the top ten. Material: peripheral blood, obtained on day 0 of AZD1222 vaccination. The clonotype originates from an adult in good health. This chain connects TRBV19 to TRBJ1-3; 7 bases align to TRBD1. The CDR3 bases are TGTGCCAGTACCCCTCCGGGGACAGCGGGAAACACCATATATTTT. Translation: CASTPPGTAGNTIYF.